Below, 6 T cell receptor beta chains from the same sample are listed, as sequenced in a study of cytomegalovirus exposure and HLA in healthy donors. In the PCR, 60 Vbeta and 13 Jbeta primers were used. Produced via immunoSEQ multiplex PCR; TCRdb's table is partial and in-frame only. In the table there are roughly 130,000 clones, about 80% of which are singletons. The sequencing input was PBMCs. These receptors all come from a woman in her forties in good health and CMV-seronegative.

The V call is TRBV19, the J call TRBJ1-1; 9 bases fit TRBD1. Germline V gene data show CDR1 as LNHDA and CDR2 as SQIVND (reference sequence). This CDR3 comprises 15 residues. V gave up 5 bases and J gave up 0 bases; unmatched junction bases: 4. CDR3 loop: CASSPRDRVNTEAFF. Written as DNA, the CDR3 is TGTGCCAGTAGTCCGAGGGACAGGGTGAACACTGAAGCTTTCTTT. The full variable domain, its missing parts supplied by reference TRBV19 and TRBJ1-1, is DGGITQSPKYLFRKEGQNVTLSCEQNLNHDAMYWYRQDPGQGLRLIYYSQIVNDFQKGDIAEGYSVSREKKESFPLTVTSAQKNPTAFYLCASSPRDRVNTEAFFGQGTRLTVV.

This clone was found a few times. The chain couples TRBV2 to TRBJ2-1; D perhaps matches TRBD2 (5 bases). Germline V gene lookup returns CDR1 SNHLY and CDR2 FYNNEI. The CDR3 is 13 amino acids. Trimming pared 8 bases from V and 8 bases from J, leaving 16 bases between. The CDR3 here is CASGLGGPDEQFF. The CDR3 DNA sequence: TGTGCCAGCGGCCTCGGCGGGCCTGATGAGCAGTTCTTC.

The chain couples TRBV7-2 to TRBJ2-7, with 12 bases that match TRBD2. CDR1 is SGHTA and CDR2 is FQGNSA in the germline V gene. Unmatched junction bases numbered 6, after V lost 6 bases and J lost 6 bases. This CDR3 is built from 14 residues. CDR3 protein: CASSPTSGSGEQYF. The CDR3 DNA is TGTGCCAGCAGTCCGACTAGCGGGAGCGGCGAGCAGTACTTC.

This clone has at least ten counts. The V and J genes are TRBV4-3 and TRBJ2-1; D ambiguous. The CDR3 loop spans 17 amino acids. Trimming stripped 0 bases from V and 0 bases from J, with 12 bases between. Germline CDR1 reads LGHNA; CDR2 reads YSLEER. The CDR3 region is CASSQEWPSGSYNEQFF. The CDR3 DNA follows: TGCGCCAGCAGCCAAGAATGGCCATCGGGCTCCTACAATGAGCAGTTCTTC.

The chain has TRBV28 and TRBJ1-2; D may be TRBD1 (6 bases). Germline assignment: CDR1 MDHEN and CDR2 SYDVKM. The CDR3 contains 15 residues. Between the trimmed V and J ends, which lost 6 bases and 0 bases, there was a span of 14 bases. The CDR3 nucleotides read TGTGCCAGCAGATACGGACAGAATACTAACTATGGCTACACCTTC. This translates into CASRYGQNTNYGYTF.

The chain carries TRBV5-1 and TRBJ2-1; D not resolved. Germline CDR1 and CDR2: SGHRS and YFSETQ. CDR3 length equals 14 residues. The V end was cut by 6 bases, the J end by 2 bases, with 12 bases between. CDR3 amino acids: CASKDGAAYNEQFF. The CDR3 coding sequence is TGCGCCAGCAAGGATGGAGCAGCCTACAATGAGCAGTTCTTC.